One T cell receptor beta chain is described in this entry. This record belongs to a study of identical twins. Trimming took off 3 bases at V and 10 bases at J, with 11 bases between the two ends. This CDR3 comprises 12 residues. Germline V CDR1 and CDR2: WNHNN, SYGVQD (reference sequence). Template switching created a universal primer site, and the cDNA included unique molecular identifiers. A single record per CDR3 protein comes from TCRdb applying MiXCR to the 5' RACE reads. This table holds approximately 230,000 distinct CDR3 sequences, around 6.5% found once. This same sample was also part of a study on T cells expressing NK-cell markers. That work contributes: CD8+ T cells in six donors included dominant NKG2C+ clonotypes at roughly 1.0-7.5%.

The rearrangement links TRBV10-1 to TRBJ2-3; D is perhaps TRBD1 (5 bases). The receptor was derived from a young woman in good health. Sequencing was done on a sample of CD8+ T cells sorted from blood. In DNA, the CDR3 is TGCGCCAGCAGTGAAACCAGGGTTCCGCAGTATTTT. Translating gives CASSETRVPQYF.